This entry lists 32 T cell receptor beta chains sequenced from one sample in a study of blood T cell repertoires in COVID-19. The data were produced by immunoSEQ multiplex PCR, yet TCRdb's version contains in-frame clones alone and is incomplete. The data show 55,000 to 80,000 clones, about 90% seen once. Material for sequencing was peripheral blood. These receptors all come from a human donor in a cohort sampled during active COVID-19.

This clone was seen once. The chain combines TRBV2 with TRBJ2-5; 7 bases line up with TRBD1. The CDR3 runs to 16 residues. V lost 7 bases, J lost 5 bases, and 16 bases stayed unmatched. Per the germline V gene, CDR1 is SNHLY and CDR2 is FYNNEI. CDR3: CASTRGTGAPGETQYF. The CDR3 DNA reads TGTGCCAGCACCCGGGGCACAGGGGCCCCCGGGGAGACCCAGTACTTC. Looking up the rest from reference TRBV2 and TRBJ2-5 gives the full variable domain: EPEVTQTPSHQVTQMGQEVILRCVPISNHLYFYWYRQILGQKVEFLVSFYNNEISEKSEIFDDQFSVERPDGSNFTLKIRSTKLEDSAMYFCASTRGTGAPGETQYFGPGTRLLVL.

This sequence joins TRBV19 and TRBJ1-2; 8 nucleotides line up with TRBD1. The CDR3 loop spans 13 amino acids. V gave up 3 bases and J gave up 7 bases; unmatched junction bases: 4. Looked up from germline, CDR1 is LNHDA and CDR2 is SQIVND (reference sequence). In nucleotides, the CDR3 is TGTGCCAGTAGTATTCAGGGGGCGGCTGGCTACACCTTC. The encoded protein is CASSIQGAAGYTF. The whole variable domain, remainder taken from reference TRBV19 and TRBJ1-2, is DGGITQSPKYLFRKEGQNVTLSCEQNLNHDAMYWYRQDPGQGLRLIYYSQIVNDFQKGDIAEGYSVSREKKESFPLTVTSAQKNPTAFYLCASSIQGAAGYTFGSGTRLTVV.

The gene calls are TRBV27 and TRBJ1-1; perhaps TRBD1 as D (6 bases). Germline assignment: CDR1 MNHEY and CDR2 SMNVEV (reference sequence). Deletions cut 0 bases from V and 4 bases from J, with 15 bases between. The CDR3 has 16 residues. As DNA, the CDR3 is TGTGCCAGCAGTTTATCGATGGGGGGGCCCGGCACTGAAGCTTTCTTT. It codes for CASSLSMGGPGTEAFF.

The V call is TRBV5-1, the J call TRBJ2-6; D is possibly TRBD2 (6 bases). V was clipped by 6 bases and J by 0 bases, with 16 bases between them. The germline gives CDR1 SGHRS, CDR2 YFSETQ. The CDR3 has 17 amino acids. The CDR3 DNA reads TGCGCCAGCAACCCCGGGACTTCCGTCTCTGGGGCCAACGTCCTGACTTTC. Amino acids: CASNPGTSVSGANVLTF.

This chain uses TRBV3-1 (or the pseudogene TRBV3-2) with TRBJ2-3; no firm D call. The V end lost 4 bases, the J end lost 2 bases, and 7 bases lay between the germline ends. CDR1 and CDR2 (germline): LGHDT, YNNKEL (reference sequence). The CDR3 extends over 13 amino acids. The CDR3 sequence is CASSPLYTDTQYF. CDR3 in DNA: TGTGCCAGCAGCCCCCTTTACACAGATACGCAGTATTTT.

The chain uses TRBV27 and TRBJ2-3, with D perhaps TRBD2 (5 bases). This CDR3 region has 15 residues. The V gene lost 3 bases and the J gene lost 3 bases, with 13 bases spanning the gap. Germline V gene sequence: CDR1 MNHEY, CDR2 SMNVEV (reference sequence). The CDR3 DNA reads as TGTGCCAGCAGTTTGATAGTGGGAGTAACAGATACGCAGTATTTT. Its translation: CASSLIVGVTDTQYF.

The chain is built from TRBV30 and TRBJ2-7, with D perhaps TRBD1 (5 bases). The CDR3 is 12 residues long. Germline lookup yields CDR1 GTSNPN and CDR2 SVGIG (reference sequence). The V end was cut by 0 bases, the J end by 8 bases, with 11 bases between. CDR3 protein: CAWSVIRVQQYF. The CDR3 DNA follows: TGTGCCTGGAGTGTAATCAGGGTCCAGCAGTACTTC.

The chain uses TRBV28 and TRBJ1-2; TRBD1 might be the D (6 bases). V was pared by 6 bases and J by 2 bases, with 13 bases between. CDR3 length: 14 amino acids. Germline values: CDR1 MDHEN, CDR2 SYDVKM. CDR3 residues: CASRQAGVNYGYTF. The CDR3 nucleotides are TGTGCCAGCAGGCAAGCAGGGGTGAACTATGGCTACACCTTC.

This chain joins TRBV11-3 and TRBJ2-7; D might be TRBD1 (6 bases). The CDR3 extends over 12 amino acids. Germline V gene data show CDR1 as SGHNT and CDR2 as YENEEA. V was shortened by 11 bases and J by 5 bases, with 16 bases between the two germline ends. CDR3 DNA: TGTGCCCCCAGACAGGCAGGGGACGAGCAGTACTTC. Translation gives CAPRQAGDEQYF.

The chain uses TRBV11-2 and TRBJ2-7; 12 bases match TRBD2. Germline values: CDR1 SGHAT, CDR2 FQNNGV. The V and J ends lost 1 base and 4 bases, in that order; junction bases with no gene match: 5. The CDR3 runs 16 residues. CDR3 bases: TGTGCCAGCAGCTTAGGAGCGCTAGCGGGAGGGTACGAGCAGTACTTC. This translates into CASSLGALAGGYEQYF.

This clone has a single count. The J gene is TRBJ2-7, the V gene TRBV10-3, with 10 positions matching TRBD1. This CDR3 contains 15 residues. The germline V gene encodes CDR1 ENHRY and CDR2 SYGVKD. The V gene end was trimmed by 3 bases and the J gene end by 5 bases; junction bases not matched to a gene: 7. CDR3 residues: CAISDPGTGDNEQYF. CDR3 DNA sequence: TGTGCCATCAGTGATCCAGGGACAGGGGATAACGAGCAGTACTTC.

The CDR3 region has the DNA TGCGCCAGCAGCCAAGCAGGGGGGAGTAATGAAAAACTGTTTTTT. Translation: CASSQAGGSNEKLFF. The J gene is TRBJ1-4, the V gene TRBV4-1, with 7 bases that match TRBD1. V lost 1 base to trimming and J lost 4 bases; unmatched junction nucleotides: 3. The CDR3 consists of 15 residues. CDR1 MGHRA and CDR2 YSYEKL come from the germline V gene.

The V gene is TRBV12-5, the J gene TRBJ2-7, with 9 bases identical to TRBD2. The trim removed 6 bases at V and 5 bases at J, leaving 17 bases unmatched. Looked up from germline, CDR1 is LGHNT and CDR2 is FRNRAP. The CDR3 totals 17 residues. The CDR3 reads CASGLADPISGRNEQYF. For the CDR3, the DNA is TGTGCTAGTGGCCTAGCCGACCCAATTAGCGGGAGAAACGAGCAGTACTTC.

This clone was seen once. V usage is TRBV28 and J usage is TRBJ2-5; 10 bases match TRBD2. J gave up 3 bases and V 2 bases, and 3 bases lay outside the gene matches. Germline V CDR1 and CDR2: MDHEN, SYDVKM. CDR3 length: 15 residues. CDR3 amino acids: CASSLGGLAKETQYF. The CDR3 DNA follows: TGTGCCAGCAGTTTAGGGGGACTAGCGAAAGAGACCCAGTACTTC.

This chain joins TRBV11-2 and TRBJ1-2, with 9 positions matching TRBD1. V dropped 6 bases and J dropped 5; count of bases not matched to a gene: 4. Germline-derived CDR1 and CDR2 are SGHAT and FQNNGV. The CDR3 sequence is 13 residues long. CDR3 in amino acids: CASSFDRGYGYTF. CDR3 bases: TGTGCCAGCAGTTTCGACAGGGGGTATGGCTACACCTTC.

This rearrangement joins TRBV25-1 to TRBJ2-1, with D tentatively TRBD2 (6 bases). The CDR3 extends over 16 amino acids. V lost 3 bases and J 0 bases, leaving 12 bases between the germline ends. The germline CDR1 and CDR2 sequences are MGHDK and SYGVNS. The CDR3, as DNA: TGTGCCAGCAGTGAGGGGCGGGGAAGCTCCTACAATGAGCAGTTCTTC. Translation: CASSEGRGSSYNEQFF.

The CDR3 loop reads CASTKPGGSGETQYF. CDR3 sequence (DNA): TGTGCCAGCACCAAACCCGGGGGATCCGGGGAGACCCAGTACTTC. V is TRBV6-6 and J is TRBJ2-5, with D maybe TRBD2 (6 bases). V was clipped by 7 bases and J by 5 bases, with 20 bases between them. Germline assignment: CDR1 MNHNY and CDR2 SVGAGI (reference sequence). The CDR3 has 15 residues.

J is TRBJ2-1 and V is TRBV12-3 or TRBV12-4; 9 nucleotides agree with TRBD1. The CDR3 length is 13 residues. V gave up 7 bases and J gave up 8 bases; unmatched junction bases: 6. The CDR3 sequence is CASNPTGGDEQFF. CDR3 sequence (DNA): TGTGCCAGCAACCCAACAGGGGGCGATGAGCAGTTCTTC.

The V and J genes are TRBV29-1 and TRBJ2-3; weak D call: TRBD2 (7 bases). The germline gives CDR1 SQVTM, CDR2 ANQGSEA. CDR3 length: 14 residues. V was trimmed by 6 bases and J by 4 bases, leaving 17 bases between them. The chain's CDR3 is CSVSGGALPDTQYF. The CDR3 DNA sequence: TGCAGCGTGAGTGGGGGGGCGCTACCAGATACGCAGTATTTT.

The genes are TRBV10-3 and TRBJ1-2, with TRBD1 identical over 8 bases. This CDR3 region has 16 residues. Germline loops: CDR1 ENHRY, CDR2 SYGVKD. The junction had 9 bases not matched to a gene; V was cut back by 6 bases and J by 0 bases. The CDR3 sequence is CAIRDDTGGANYGYTF. As DNA, the CDR3 is TGTGCCATCAGGGATGATACAGGGGGAGCTAACTATGGCTACACCTTC.

The chain carries TRBV28 and TRBJ1-2; 8 nucleotides agree with TRBD1. The V segment lost 4 bases and the J segment 8 bases; nucleotides outside the gene matches: 6. This CDR3 spans 13 amino acids. Germline V lookup: CDR1 MDHEN, CDR2 SYDVKM. The CDR3 DNA reads as TGTGCCAGCAGTTCCAGGGGGCGAGGCGGCTACACCTTC. Translated, it gives CASSSRGRGGYTF.

The chain combines TRBV19 with TRBJ1-2, with TRBD1 matching over 9 bases. V lost 5 bases, J lost 6 bases, and 4 bases stayed unmatched. The CDR3 is 13 residues long. Germline V gene lookup returns CDR1 LNHDA and CDR2 SQIVND (reference sequence). The chain's CDR3 is CASSLRTGDGYTF. The CDR3 coding sequence is TGTGCCAGTAGTCTAAGGACAGGGGATGGCTACACCTTC.

The genes are TRBV6-6 and TRBJ1-6; D possibly corresponds to TRBD1 (6 bases). Germline assignment: CDR1 MNHNY and CDR2 SVGAGI (reference sequence). V lost 2 bases to trimming and J lost 9 bases, with 8 bases between them. This CDR3 has 13 amino acids. Here the CDR3 reads CASSYADSSPLHF. CDR3 nucleotides: TGTGCCAGCAGTTACGCGGACAGTTCACCCCTCCACTTT.

This chain uses TRBV28 with TRBJ1-1; no definite D call. The length of the CDR3 is 13 residues. Germline-derived CDR1 and CDR2 are MDHEN and SYDVKM. Trimming shortened V by 4 bases and J by 1 base, and 7 bases separated the two germline ends. In DNA, the CDR3 is TGTGCCAGCAGTTCTACGCCGAACACTGAAGCTTTCTTT. This encodes CASSSTPNTEAFF.

V usage is TRBV10-2 and J usage is TRBJ1-2; D may be TRBD1 (5 bases). Germline assignment: CDR1 WSHSY and CDR2 SAAADI. The CDR3 contains 14 residues. Trimming shortened V by 3 bases and J by 2 bases, and 10 bases separated the two germline ends. CDR3 in DNA: TGCGCCAGCAGTGACGGGGGGGAGAACTATGGCTACACCTTC. This codes for CASSDGGENYGYTF.

The V and J genes are TRBV24-1 and TRBJ1-2, with D possibly TRBD1 on 6 matching bases. Per the germline V gene, CDR1 is KGHDR and CDR2 is SFDVKD. The length of the CDR3 is 13 residues. The ends were cut back, 5 bases at V and 5 bases at J, with 11 bases in the middle. CDR3 protein: CATSAGVNYGYTF. The DNA for the CDR3 is TGTGCCACCAGTGCAGGGGTTAATTATGGCTACACCTTC.

The rearrangement joins TRBV13 to TRBJ2-7, with a possible D match to TRBD2 (5 bases). This CDR3 has 14 residues. From germline, CDR1 is PRHDT and CDR2 FYEKMQ (reference sequence). V was shortened by 5 bases and J by 3 bases, with 14 bases between the two germline ends. The DNA of the CDR3 is TGTGCCAGCAGCGGAACGGGAAGCCACTACGAGCAGTACTTC. Translated: CASSGTGSHYEQYF.

V gene TRBV28 combines with J gene TRBJ1-2; 9 bases align to TRBD1. J lost 8 bases, V lost 3 bases, and 10 bases had no gene match. Germline V gives CDR1 MDHEN, CDR2 SYDVKM. This CDR3 spans 15 amino acids. In DNA, the CDR3 is TGTGCCAGCAGTTTGGGTGGGACAGGGATCGGGGGCTACACCTTC. It translates to CASSLGGTGIGGYTF.

The chain recombines TRBV19 with TRBJ1-5; 8 bases agree with TRBD1. V lost 8 bases and J lost 10; bases outside the gene matches: 10. The CDR3 is 13 residues long. CDR1 is LNHDA and CDR2 is SQIVND in the germline V gene (reference sequence). The CDR3 region is CASATGAFDPQHF. For the CDR3, the DNA is TGTGCCAGTGCGACAGGGGCCTTTGATCCCCAGCATTTT.

This clone was picked up one time. CDR3 sequence: CASSITATRRDTEAFF. The CDR3 bases are TGTGCCAGTAGTATAACTGCGACGCGTCGGGACACTGAAGCTTTCTTT. The rearrangement links TRBV19 to TRBJ1-1; D is unclear. V was clipped by 2 bases and J by 3 bases, with 16 bases between them. Germline lookup yields CDR1 LNHDA and CDR2 SQIVND (reference sequence). The length of the CDR3 is 16 residues.

The gene calls are TRBV4-2 and TRBJ1-5; possible D gene TRBD1, 6 bases. CDR1 and CDR2 (germline): LGHNA, YNFKEQ. CDR3 length equals 15 residues. Trimming pared 1 base from V and 4 bases from J, leaving 11 bases between. DNA for the CDR3: TGTGCCAGCAGCCAAGTACAGGGCCCTAATCAGCCCCAGCATTTT. It codes for CASSQVQGPNQPQHF.

The chain uses TRBV5-5 and TRBJ2-3; possibly TRBD1 for D (5 bases). Trimming removed 2 bases at V and 0 bases at J, with 10 bases between. The CDR3 runs to 15 residues. The germline V gene encodes CDR1 SGHKS and CDR2 YYEKEE (reference sequence). The CDR3 region has the DNA TGTGCCAGCAGCTTAACAGGCCTAAGCACAGATACGCAGTATTTT. It codes for CASSLTGLSTDTQYF.